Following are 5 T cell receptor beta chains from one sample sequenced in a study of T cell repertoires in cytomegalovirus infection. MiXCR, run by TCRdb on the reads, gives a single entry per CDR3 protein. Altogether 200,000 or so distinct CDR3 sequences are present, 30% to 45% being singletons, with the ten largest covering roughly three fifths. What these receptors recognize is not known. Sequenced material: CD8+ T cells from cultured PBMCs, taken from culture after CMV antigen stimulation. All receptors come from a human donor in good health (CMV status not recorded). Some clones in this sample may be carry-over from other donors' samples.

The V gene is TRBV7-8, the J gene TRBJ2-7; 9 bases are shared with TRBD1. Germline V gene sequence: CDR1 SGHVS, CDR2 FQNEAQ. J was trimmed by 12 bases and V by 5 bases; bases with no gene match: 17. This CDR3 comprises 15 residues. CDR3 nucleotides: TGTGCCAGCAGCCAGGCCGGGACAGGGATCCTGGAACGGTACTTC. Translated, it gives CASSQAGTGILERYF.

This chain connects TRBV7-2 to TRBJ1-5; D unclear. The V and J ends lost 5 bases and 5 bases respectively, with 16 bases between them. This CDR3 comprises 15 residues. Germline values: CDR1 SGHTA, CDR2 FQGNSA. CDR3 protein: CASSTSRCDDQPQHF. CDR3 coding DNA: TGTGCCAGCAGCACTAGCAGGTGCGACGATCAGCCCCAGCATTTT.

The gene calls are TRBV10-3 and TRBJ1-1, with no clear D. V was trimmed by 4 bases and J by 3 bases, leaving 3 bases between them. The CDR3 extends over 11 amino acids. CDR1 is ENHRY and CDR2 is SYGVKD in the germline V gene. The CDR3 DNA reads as TGTGCCATCAGTGTAGACACTGAAGCTTTCTTT. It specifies CAISVDTEAFF.

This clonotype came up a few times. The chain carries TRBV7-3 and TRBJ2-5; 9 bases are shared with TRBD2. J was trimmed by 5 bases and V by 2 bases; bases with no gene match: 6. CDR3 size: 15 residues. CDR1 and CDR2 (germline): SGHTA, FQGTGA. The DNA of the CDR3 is TGTGCCAGCAGCTTAGGCGGGGGGGCCATCGAGACCCAGTACTTC. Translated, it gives CASSLGGGAIETQYF.

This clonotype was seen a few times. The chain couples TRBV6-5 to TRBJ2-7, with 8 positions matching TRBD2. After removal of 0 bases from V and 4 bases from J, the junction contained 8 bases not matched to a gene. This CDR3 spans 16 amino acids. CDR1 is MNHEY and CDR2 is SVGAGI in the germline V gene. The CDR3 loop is CASSYSSGRKVYEQYF. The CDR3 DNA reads TGTGCCAGCAGTTACTCGAGCGGGAGAAAGGTTTACGAGCAGTACTTC.